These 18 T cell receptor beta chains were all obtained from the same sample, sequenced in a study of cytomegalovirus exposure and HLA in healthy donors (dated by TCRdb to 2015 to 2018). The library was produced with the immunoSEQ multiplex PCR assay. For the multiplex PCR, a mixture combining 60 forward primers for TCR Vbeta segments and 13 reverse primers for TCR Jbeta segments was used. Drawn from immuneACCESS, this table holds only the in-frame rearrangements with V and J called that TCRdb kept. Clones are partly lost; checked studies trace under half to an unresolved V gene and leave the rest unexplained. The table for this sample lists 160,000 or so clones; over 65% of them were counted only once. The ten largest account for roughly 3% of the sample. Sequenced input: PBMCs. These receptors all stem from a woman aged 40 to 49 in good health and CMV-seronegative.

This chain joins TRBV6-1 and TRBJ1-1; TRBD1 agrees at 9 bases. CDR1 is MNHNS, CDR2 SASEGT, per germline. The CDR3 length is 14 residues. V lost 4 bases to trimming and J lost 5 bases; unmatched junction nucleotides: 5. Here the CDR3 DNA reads TGTGCCAGCAGTGTCACAGGGGGCTATACTGAAGCTTTCTTT. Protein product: CASSVTGGYTEAFF.

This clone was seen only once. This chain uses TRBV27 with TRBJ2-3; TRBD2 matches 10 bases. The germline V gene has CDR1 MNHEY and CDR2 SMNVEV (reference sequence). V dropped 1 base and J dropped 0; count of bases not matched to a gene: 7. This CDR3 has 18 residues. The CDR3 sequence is CASSLFALAGASTDTQYF. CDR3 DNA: TGTGCCAGCAGTTTATTTGCCCTAGCGGGGGCTAGCACAGATACGCAGTATTTT.

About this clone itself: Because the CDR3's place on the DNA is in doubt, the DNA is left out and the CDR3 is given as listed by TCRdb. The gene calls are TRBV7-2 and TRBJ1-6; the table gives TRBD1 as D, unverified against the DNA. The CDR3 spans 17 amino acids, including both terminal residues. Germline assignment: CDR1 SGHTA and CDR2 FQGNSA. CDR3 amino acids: CASSLVSVPGGNSPLHF.

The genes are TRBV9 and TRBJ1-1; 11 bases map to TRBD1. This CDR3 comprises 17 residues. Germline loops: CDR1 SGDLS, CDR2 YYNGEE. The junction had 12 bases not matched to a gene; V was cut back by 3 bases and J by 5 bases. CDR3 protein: CASSANRDRGMGTEAFF. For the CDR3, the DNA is TGTGCCAGCAGCGCGAACCGGGACAGGGGGATGGGGACTGAAGCTTTCTTT.

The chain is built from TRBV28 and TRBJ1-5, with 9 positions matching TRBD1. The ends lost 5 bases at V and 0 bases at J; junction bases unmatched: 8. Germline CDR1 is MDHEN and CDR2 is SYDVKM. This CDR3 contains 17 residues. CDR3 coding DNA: TGTGCCAGCAGTCGTCCCGGGACAGGGTATAGCAATCAGCCCCAGCATTTT. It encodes CASSRPGTGYSNQPQHF.

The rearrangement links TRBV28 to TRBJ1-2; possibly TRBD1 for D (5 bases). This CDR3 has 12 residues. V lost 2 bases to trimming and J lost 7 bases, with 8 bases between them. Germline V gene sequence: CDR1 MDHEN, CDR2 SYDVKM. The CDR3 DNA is TGTGCCAGCAGTTTAATAGGGGCTGGCTACACCTTC. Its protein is CASSLIGAGYTF.

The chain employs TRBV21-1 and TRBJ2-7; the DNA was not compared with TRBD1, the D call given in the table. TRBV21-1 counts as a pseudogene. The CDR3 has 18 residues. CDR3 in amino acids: CASSKEGPTGGQSYEQYF. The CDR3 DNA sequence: TGTGCCAGCAGCAAAGAGGGCCCTACAGGGGGGCAATCCTACGAGCAGTACTTC.

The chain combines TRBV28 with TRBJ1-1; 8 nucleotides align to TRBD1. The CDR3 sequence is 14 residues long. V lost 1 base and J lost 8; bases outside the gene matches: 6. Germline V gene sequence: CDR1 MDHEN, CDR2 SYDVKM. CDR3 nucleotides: TGTGCCAGCAGTTTATTATGGACAGGGCGAGAAGCTTTCTTT. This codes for CASSLLWTGREAFF.

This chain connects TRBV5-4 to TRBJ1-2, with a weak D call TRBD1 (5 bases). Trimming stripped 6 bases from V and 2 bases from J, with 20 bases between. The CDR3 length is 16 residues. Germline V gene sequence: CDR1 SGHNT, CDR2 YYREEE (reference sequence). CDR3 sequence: CASTRSSGTINYGYTF. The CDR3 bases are TGTGCCAGCACCCGGTCTTCGGGGACTATAAACTATGGCTACACCTTC.

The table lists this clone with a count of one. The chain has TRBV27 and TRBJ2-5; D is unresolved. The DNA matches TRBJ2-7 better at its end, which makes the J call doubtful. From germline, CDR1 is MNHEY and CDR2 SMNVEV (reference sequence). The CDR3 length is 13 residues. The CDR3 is CASSLSPSYEQYF. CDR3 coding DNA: TGTGCCAGCAGTTTATCCCCTTCCTACGAGCAGTACTTC.

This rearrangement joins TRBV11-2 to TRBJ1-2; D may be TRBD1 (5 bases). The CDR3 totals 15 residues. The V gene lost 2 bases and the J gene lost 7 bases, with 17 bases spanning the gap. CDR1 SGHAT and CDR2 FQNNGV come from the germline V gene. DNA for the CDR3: TGTGCCAGCAGCTTAAAGTTGGGGCGGACCCCTGGCTACACCTTC. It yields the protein CASSLKLGRTPGYTF. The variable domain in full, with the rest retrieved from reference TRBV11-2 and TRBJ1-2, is EAGVAQSPRYKIIEKRQSVAFWCNPISGHATLYWYQQILGQGPKLLIQFQNNGVVDDSQLPKDRFSAERLKGVDSTLKIQPAKLEDSAVYLCASSLKLGRTPGYTFGSGTRLTVV.

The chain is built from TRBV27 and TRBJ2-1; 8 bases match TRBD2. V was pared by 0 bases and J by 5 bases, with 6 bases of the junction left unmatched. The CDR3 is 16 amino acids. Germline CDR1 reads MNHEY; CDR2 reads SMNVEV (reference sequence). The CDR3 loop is CASSLSPRGGDNEQFF. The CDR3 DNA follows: TGTGCCAGCAGTTTATCGCCCCGGGGGGGTGACAATGAGCAGTTCTTC.

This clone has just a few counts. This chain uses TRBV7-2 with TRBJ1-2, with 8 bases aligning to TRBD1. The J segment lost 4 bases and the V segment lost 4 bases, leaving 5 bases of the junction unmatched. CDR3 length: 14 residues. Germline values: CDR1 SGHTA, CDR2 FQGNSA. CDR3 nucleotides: TGTGCCAGCAGCTCCCGGACAGGGCCCTATGGCTACACCTTC. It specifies CASSSRTGPYGYTF.

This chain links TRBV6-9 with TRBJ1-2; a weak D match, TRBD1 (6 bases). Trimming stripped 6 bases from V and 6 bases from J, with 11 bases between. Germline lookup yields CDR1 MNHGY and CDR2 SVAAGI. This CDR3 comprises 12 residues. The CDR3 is CASRWTVDGYTF. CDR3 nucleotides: TGTGCCAGCAGATGGACAGTTGATGGCTACACCTTC.

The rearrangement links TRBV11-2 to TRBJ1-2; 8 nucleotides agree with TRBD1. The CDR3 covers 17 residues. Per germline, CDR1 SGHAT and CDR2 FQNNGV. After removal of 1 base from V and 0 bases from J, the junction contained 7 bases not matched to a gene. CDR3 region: CASSLVIRTGSNYGYTF. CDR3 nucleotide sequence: TGTGCCAGCAGCTTAGTGATTAGGACAGGGTCTAACTATGGCTACACCTTC.

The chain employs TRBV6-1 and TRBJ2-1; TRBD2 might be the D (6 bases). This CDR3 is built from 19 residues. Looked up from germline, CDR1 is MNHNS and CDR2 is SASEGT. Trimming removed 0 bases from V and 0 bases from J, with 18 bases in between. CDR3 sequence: CASSEAPWRRGASYNEQFF. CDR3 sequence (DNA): TGTGCCAGCAGTGAAGCCCCATGGCGGCGGGGAGCCTCCTACAATGAGCAGTTCTTC.

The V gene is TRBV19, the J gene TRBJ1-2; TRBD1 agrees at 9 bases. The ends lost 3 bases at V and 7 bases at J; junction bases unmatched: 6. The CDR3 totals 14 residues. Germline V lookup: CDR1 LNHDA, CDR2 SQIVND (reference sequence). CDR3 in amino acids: CASSISGTGSGYTF. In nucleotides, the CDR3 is TGTGCCAGTAGTATCTCCGGGACAGGGTCTGGCTACACCTTC.

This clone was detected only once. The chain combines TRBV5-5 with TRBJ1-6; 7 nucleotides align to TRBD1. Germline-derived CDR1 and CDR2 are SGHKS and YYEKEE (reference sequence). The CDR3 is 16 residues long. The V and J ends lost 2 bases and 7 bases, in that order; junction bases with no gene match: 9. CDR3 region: CASSLTPGQINSPLHF. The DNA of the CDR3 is TGTGCCAGCAGCTTAACGCCGGGACAGATAAATTCACCCCTCCACTTT.